This T cell receptor (beta chain) was sequenced during a study of T cell changes during pregnancy in multiple sclerosis. Sequencing was performed with immunoSEQ multiplex PCR; in TCRdb, only in-frame clones are kept and a portion is missing. Of 55,000 to 65,000 clones in the sample, 90% were seen once. The clonotype was recovered from a female donor in good health, enrolled as a control in a pregnancy study. The sample in question was peripheral blood, obtained in the first trimester of pregnancy.

The CDR3 here is CASSFWTGGTDTEAFF. The DNA of the CDR3 is TGTGCCAGCAGCTTCTGGACAGGAGGTACGGACACTGAAGCTTTCTTT. V is TRBV13 and J is TRBJ1-1; 7 positions match TRBD1. This CDR3 region has 16 residues. The junction had 10 bases not matched to a gene; V was cut back by 3 bases and J by 3 bases. Germline lookup yields CDR1 PRHDT and CDR2 FYEKMQ (reference sequence).